These T cell receptor beta chains were read from a single sample in a study of PD-1 blockade in classical Hodgkin lymphoma. Sequencing used immunoSEQ multiplex PCR; TCRdb keeps in-frame clones, though not all of them. The repertoire holds 50,000 or so clones, with about 80% as singletons. The sequencing here drew on peripheral blood mononuclear cells (PBMCs), taken before the fourth cycle of nivolumab. Receptors were obtained from a human donor with classical Hodgkin lymphoma. Each CDR3 is given with its conserved first and last residue. Each record gives: clone size, V gene, J gene, D gene, CDR3 protein, CDR3 DNA. D genes are given only for firm matches. Where a row states a size, it is once, few, many or the class of an expanded clone; other rows omit it.

>-|TRBV28|TRBJ2-2|-
CASSLPEGGFTGELFF
TGTGCCAGCAGTTTACCCGAGGGAGGATTCACCGGGGAGCTGTTTTTT
>few|TRBV5-1|TRBJ2-7|TRBD1
CASSRGTGASSSYEQYF
TGCGCCAGCAGCAGAGGGACAGGGGCTTCAAGCTCCTACGAGCAGTACTTC
>-|TRBV5-1|TRBJ2-7|TRBD2
CASSLAREGRTYEQYF
TGCGCCAGCAGCTTGGCGCGGGAGGGCCGTACCTACGAGCAGTACTTC
>-|TRBV30|TRBJ1-1|-
CAWSRRTGLTEAFF
TGTGCCTGGAGTCGTAGGACGGGACTGACTGAAGCTTTCTTT
>-|TRBV12-5|TRBJ2-1|TRBD1
CASGTGQGLGGEQFF
TGTGCTAGTGGTACCGGACAGGGCCTGGGGGGTGAGCAGTTCTTC
>-|TRBV12-1|TRBJ2-5|-
CASSFDREETQYF
TGTGCCAGCAGCTTTGATAGGGAGGAGACCCAGTACTTC
>-|TRBV10-2|TRBJ1-2|TRBD1
CASSESGTGGGYTF
TGCGCCAGCAGTGAGTCAGGGACAGGGGGTGGCTACACCTTC
>-|TRBV7-9|TRBJ1-2|-
CASSLEAGVEHGYTF
TGTGCCAGCAGCTTAGAGGCAGGGGTGGAGCATGGCTACACCTTC
>-|TRBV6-1|TRBJ2-7|TRBD1
CASRLQGAYEQYF
TGTGCCAGCAGGCTACAGGGGGCCTACGAGCAGTACTTC
>-|TRBV27|TRBJ2-1|TRBD2
CASSIAGREQFF
TGTGCCAGCAGTATAGCGGGACGGGAGCAGTTCTTC
>-|TRBV20-1|TRBJ2-7|-
CSASPYYEQYF
TGCAGTGCTAGCCCATATTACGAGCAGTACTTC
>-|TRBV30|TRBJ1-3|-
CAWSRRGNTIYF
TGTGCCTGGAGCCGAAGAGGAAACACCATATATTTT
>-|TRBV2|TRBJ1-1|-
CASSVLMNTEAFF
TGTGCCAGCAGTGTCCTGATGAACACTGAAGCTTTCTTT
>-|TRBV6-1|TRBJ2-7|TRBD2
CASSGTLAGDKGEQYF
TGTGCCAGCAGTGGGACCCTAGCGGGAGATAAAGGCGAGCAGTACTTC
>few|TRBV5-1|TRBJ2-5|TRBD1
CASSLETGRETQYF
TGCGCCAGCAGCTTGGAGACAGGGCGGGAGACCCAGTACTTC
>-|TRBV2|TRBJ2-7|-
CASSRSSYEQYF
TGTGCCAGCAGCCGGAGCTCCTACGAGCAGTACTTC
>-|TRBV6-6|TRBJ2-7|-
CASSSSLNGKQYF
TGTGCCAGCAGTTCCTCACTCAACGGGAAGCAGTACTTC
>-|TRBV6-5|TRBJ1-2|TRBD1
CASSEGTGVRGYTF
TGTGCCAGCAGTGAAGGGACAGGGGTAAGGGGCTACACCTTC
>-|TRBV5-1|TRBJ1-1|-
CASSFSDPYPAFF
TGCGCCAGCAGCTTTTCTGATCCCTATCCGGCTTTCTTT
>-|TRBV6-6|TRBJ2-1|-
CASSSSPPGPEFF
TGTGCCAGCAGTTCTTCACCCCCGGGACCAGAGTTCTTC
>once|TRBV7-8|TRBJ1-1|-
CASSYREGNTEAFF
TGTGCCAGCTCCTACCGAGAGGGGAACACTGAAGCTTTCTTT
>-|TRBV5-1|TRBJ2-7|-
CASSPEEGKRYEQYF
TGCGCCAGCAGCCCGGAGGAGGGGAAACGGTACGAGCAGTACTTC
>-|TRBV7-3|TRBJ1-1|-
CASSSNSFEAFF
TGTGCCAGCAGCTCTAACAGCTTTGAAGCTTTCTTT
>once|TRBV12-5|TRBJ2-7|TRBD2
CASGWGLAGHGVYEQYF
TGTGCTAGTGGTTGGGGACTAGCGGGTCATGGAGTCTACGAGCAGTACTTC
>-|TRBV28|TRBJ1-2|-
CASTITPNYGYTF
TGTGCCAGCACCATCACTCCTAACTATGGCTACACCTTC
>-|TRBV4-2|TRBJ2-2|-
CASSQENLDTGELFF
TGTGCCAGCAGCCAGGAGAATTTGGACACCGGGGAGCTGTTTTTT
>-|TRBV9|TRBJ1-5|TRBD1
CASSLNQAGQGGQPQHF
TGTGCCAGCAGCCTCAATCAAGCCGGACAGGGGGGTCAGCCCCAGCATTTT
>-|TRBV19|TRBJ1-2|TRBD1
CASSIPKLGGGRGYTF
TGTGCCAGTAGTATCCCTAAACTTGGAGGGGGCCGGGGCTACACCTTC
>-|TRBV6-5|TRBJ1-2|-
CASSYLERHGYTF
TGTGCCAGCAGTTACCTGGAGCGGCATGGCTACACCTTC
>-|TRBV15|TRBJ1-3|-
CATSRVEQDYGNTIYF
TGTGCCACCAGCAGAGTGGAGCAGGACTACGGAAACACCATATATTTT
>few|TRBV11-2|TRBJ2-7|TRBD2
CASSLGSGRLEQYF
TGTGCCAGCAGCTTAGGTAGCGGGAGGCTCGAGCAGTACTTC
>-|TRBV28|TRBJ2-3|-
CASSSAHFSKGPTDTQYF
TGTGCCAGCAGTTCCGCCCATTTTAGTAAAGGGCCCACAGATACGCAGTATTTT
>-|TRBV5-4|TRBJ2-5|-
CASRSTSSETQYF
TGTGCCAGCAGATCGACTAGTTCTGAGACCCAGTACTTC
>many|TRBV20-1|TRBJ2-5|-
CSARGKETQYF
TGCAGTGCTAGAGGAAAAGAGACCCAGTACTTC
>-|TRBV18|TRBJ1-3|-
CASSPIDSGNTIYF
TGTGCCAGCTCACCGATAGACTCTGGAAACACCATATATTTT
>-|TRBV11-2|TRBJ2-7|TRBD2
CASSGRGSKQYF
TGTGCCAGCAGCGGGAGGGGCTCTAAGCAGTACTTC
>-|TRBV5-1|TRBJ1-4|TRBD1
CASSLLAGTAAGDEKLFF
TGCGCCAGCAGCTTGCTGGCCGGGACAGCGGCGGGGGATGAAAAACTGTTTTTT
>-|TRBV6-5|TRBJ2-1|-
CASSYSLASYNEQFF
TGTGCCAGCAGTTACTCGCTAGCGAGTTACAATGAGCAGTTCTTC
>few|TRBV13|TRBJ1-4|-
CASSSLTANEKLFF
TGTGCCAGCAGCTCCCTGACAGCTAATGAAAAACTGTTTTTT
>-|TRBV27|TRBJ2-1|-
CASSPTQGREQFF
TGTGCCAGCAGTCCCACACAGGGTCGTGAGCAGTTCTTC
>-|TRBV7-9|TRBJ1-2|-
CASSPRKTGADYGYTF
TGTGCCAGCAGCCCACGTAAGACAGGCGCAGATTATGGCTACACCTTC
>-|TRBV28|TRBJ1-1|-
CASSLLGYEAFF
TGTGCCAGCAGTTTATTGGGGTATGAAGCTTTCTTT
>-|TRBV5-5|TRBJ2-7|-
CASSFGWDFSYEQYF
TGTGCCAGCAGCTTTGGATGGGACTTCTCGTACGAGCAGTACTTC
>few|TRBV7-3|TRBJ2-3|TRBD2
CASSALAGTDTQYF
TGTGCCAGCAGCGCCCTAGCGGGAACAGATACGCAGTATTTT
>-|TRBV28|TRBJ2-1|-
CASSSLGSASNEQFF
TGTGCCAGCAGTTCTCTCGGGTCAGCCAGCAATGAGCAGTTCTTC
>few|TRBV6-1|TRBJ1-2|-
CASSEAATGLSGYTF
TGTGCCAGCAGTGAAGCGGCTACAGGGCTGTCTGGCTACACCTTC
>-|TRBV18|TRBJ1-1|-
CASSPGPIEYTEAFF
TGTGCCAGCTCACCGGGACCCATAGAATACACTGAAGCTTTCTTT
>-|TRBV27|TRBJ2-2|TRBD2
CASSLLPGLAGTGELFF
TGTGCCAGCAGTTTACTCCCGGGACTAGCGGGAACCGGGGAGCTGTTTTTT
>-|TRBV7-2|TRBJ2-7|TRBD2
CASSLRSAGGVKEQYF
TGTGCCAGCAGCTTACGTTCGGCGGGAGGGGTAAAGGAGCAGTACTTC
>-|TRBV28|TRBJ2-7|-
CASSLNPQWVGDEQYF
TGTGCCAGCAGTTTAAATCCGCAGTGGGTGGGGGACGAGCAGTACTTC
>-|TRBV7-9|TRBJ2-1|-
CASSLGPGGIPYNEQFF
TGTGCCAGCAGCTTAGGCCCTGGGGGGATCCCCTACAATGAGCAGTTCTTC